The 8 T cell receptor beta chains given below trace back to one sample, sequenced in a study of T cell responses to AZD1222 COVID-19 vaccine. Libraries were prepared by immunoSEQ multiplex PCR; TCRdb keeps only in-frame clonotypes and omits some of them. This table has some 40,000 clones, just under 80% appearing once. The starting material was peripheral blood, obtained 28 days after the second dose of the MenACWY control vaccine. The source of these receptors is an adult who received the MenACWY meningococcal vaccine as a control.

The V gene is TRBV19, the J gene TRBJ2-7; D perhaps matches TRBD2 (6 bases). CDR3 length: 15 amino acids. Per the germline V gene, CDR1 is LNHDA and CDR2 is SQIVND (reference sequence). V was cut by 8 bases and J by 3 bases, with 20 bases left in between. In DNA form, the CDR3 reads TGTGCCAGTTCGGACCTCCATGGGGGGAACTACGAGCAGTACTTC. Protein sequence: CASSDLHGGNYEQYF. The full variable domain, in which reference TRBV19 and TRBJ2-7 provide the parts outside the CDR3, is DGGITQSPKYLFRKEGQNVTLSCEQNLNHDAMYWYRQDPGQGLRLIYYSQIVNDFQKGDIAEGYSVSREKKESFPLTVTSAQKNPTAFYLCASSDLHGGNYEQYFGPGTRLTVT.

This CDR3 is CASSFGQVNQPQHF. CDR3 bases: TGTGCCAGCAGCTTTGGACAGGTCAATCAGCCCCAGCATTTT. V is TRBV3-1 (or the pseudogene TRBV3-2) and J is TRBJ1-5, with 7 nucleotides matching TRBD1. CDR3 length: 14 residues. The V and J ends lost 5 bases and 3 bases, in that order; junction bases with no gene match: 4. Germline V gene lookup returns CDR1 LGHDT and CDR2 YNNKEL (reference sequence).

The chain carries TRBV18 and TRBJ2-1, with 9 bases identical to TRBD1. This CDR3 has 15 residues. The V gene's germline CDR1 is KGHSH and CDR2 LQKENI. With V trimmed by 4 bases and J by 4 bases, 5 bases remained unmatched. The CDR3, as DNA: TGTGCCAGCTCACGACAGGGGGATAGGTACAATGAGCAGTTCTTC. Residues: CASSRQGDRYNEQFF.

A single count supports this clone. The chain has TRBV18 and TRBJ2-1; 7 nucleotides agree with TRBD1. CDR3 size: 15 residues. Per the germline V gene, CDR1 is KGHSH and CDR2 is LQKENI. Trimming at V came to 0 bases and at J to 1 base, leaving 0 bases not matched to a gene. CDR3 sequence: CASSPPGQSYNEQFF. As DNA, the CDR3 is TGTGCCAGCTCACCACCGGGACAGTCCTACAATGAGCAGTTCTTC.

The rearrangement links TRBV2 to TRBJ2-3; D possibly corresponds to TRBD1 (5 bases). Germline CDR1 is SNHLY and CDR2 is FYNNEI. The V gene lost 1 base and the J gene lost 13 bases, with 12 bases spanning the gap. This CDR3 is 12 amino acids long. This CDR3 reads CASSEGPPREYF. Written as DNA, the CDR3 is TGTGCCAGCAGTGAAGGACCCCCCAGGGAGTATTTT.

This chain connects TRBV6-5 to TRBJ1-1; D unclear. CDR3 length equals 13 residues. V lost 7 bases and J lost 4, with 13 bases in between. Germline V gives CDR1 MNHEY, CDR2 SVGAGI. The CDR3 loop is CASTWERATEAFF. CDR3 DNA: TGTGCCAGCACATGGGAGCGCGCCACTGAAGCTTTCTTT.

This sequence joins TRBV5-1 and TRBJ2-1; 8 positions match TRBD2. The length of the CDR3 is 15 residues. From germline, CDR1 is SGHRS and CDR2 YFSETQ. With V trimmed by 2 bases and J by 7 bases, 8 bases remained unmatched. The CDR3 nucleotides are TGCGCCAGCAGCTTAGGTAGCGGGAAGAGGAATGAGCAGTTCTTC. Residues: CASSLGSGKRNEQFF.

This clone was seen only a few times. J is TRBJ1-1 and V is TRBV11-2, with D possibly matching TRBD1 (5 bases). CDR3 length: 16 residues. With 6 bases removed from V and 2 bases from J, the gap between germline ends came to 19 bases. Germline assignment: CDR1 SGHAT and CDR2 FQNNGV. In nucleotides, the CDR3 is TGTGCCAGCAGACTTCTGGGGGGTCGGAACAACACTGAAGCTTTCTTT. Protein sequence: CASRLLGGRNNTEAFF.